Below, 27 T cell receptor beta chains from the same sample are listed, as sequenced in a study of beta chain features in type 1 diabetes. Points from the study as a whole: In all four CD4+ subsets, TCRB CDR3 length was significantly, moderately reduced in type 1 diabetes.

Their recognized antigens are unknown. The authors reverse transcribed all of the isolated RNA, so sequencing captured expressed TCRB transcripts. Repertoires were generated with immunoSEQ multiplex PCR, while TCRdb's copy carries only in-frame clones and drops some. Here the sample spans around 100,000 clones, about 26% being singletons. The sequencing sample was made of central memory CD4+ T cells from blood. All receptors derive from a young woman with type 1 diabetes.

V is TRBV5-4 and J is TRBJ2-4; D remains unclear. CDR1 and CDR2 (germline): SGHNT, YYREEE (reference sequence). This CDR3 spans 13 amino acids. V dropped 0 bases and J dropped 6 bases, with 7 bases sitting between them. This CDR3 is CASSLASGNIQYF. CDR3 bases: TGTGCCAGCAGCTTGGCTTCCGGAAACATTCAGTACTTC. Complete variable domain (other parts from reference TRBV5-4 and TRBJ2-4): ETGVTQSPTHLIKTRGQQVTLRCSSQSGHNTVSWYQQALGQGPQFIFQYYREEENGRGNFPPRFSGLQFPNYSSELNVNALELDDSALYLCASSLASGNIQYFGAGTRLSVL.

The sample holds a few counts of this clone. The chain carries TRBV18 and TRBJ1-2; TRBD1 agrees at 9 bases. The V and J ends lost 6 bases and 3 bases, in that order; junction bases with no gene match: 5. Germline assignment: CDR1 KGHSH and CDR2 LQKENI. The CDR3 contains 14 residues. This CDR3 reads CASSGTGKYYGYTF. CDR3 in DNA: TGTGCCAGCTCTGGGACAGGGAAGTACTATGGCTACACCTTC.

This chain uses TRBV7-3 with TRBJ2-7; 8 bases are shared with TRBD2. This CDR3 has 19 amino acids. Per germline, CDR1 SGHTA and CDR2 FQGTGA. The junction had 16 bases not matched to a gene; V was cut back by 1 base and J by 2 bases. CDR3 DNA: TGTGCCAGCAGCTTAAGGTGGGGGGTAGGGGTAGCGGGAACCTACGAGCAGTACTTC. Translating gives CASSLRWGVGVAGTYEQYF.

This clone was seen a few times. This chain connects TRBV7-2 to TRBJ2-1; tentatively, D is TRBD1 (6 bases). This CDR3 has 15 amino acids. The germline V gene has CDR1 SGHTA and CDR2 FQGNSA. Between the trimmed V and J ends, which lost 5 bases and 5 bases, there was a span of 16 bases. The CDR3 is CASSPIATGNNEQFF. The CDR3 DNA is TGTGCCAGCAGCCCGATCGCCACAGGGAACAATGAGCAGTTCTTC.

The V gene is TRBV30, the J gene TRBJ1-2; D is uncertain. V gave up 0 bases and J gave up 13 bases, with 12 bases separating them. This CDR3 region has 11 residues. CDR1 is GTSNPN and CDR2 is SVGIG in the germline V gene (reference sequence). CDR3 in amino acids: CAWSVGGRFTF. The CDR3, as DNA: TGTGCCTGGAGTGTAGGAGGGAGGTTCACCTTC.

The chain joins TRBV10-3 to TRBJ2-5, with 13 bases fitting TRBD2. Germline V gives CDR1 ENHRY, CDR2 SYGVKD. The CDR3 has 15 residues. The junction had 6 bases not matched to a gene; V was cut back by 8 bases and J by 3 bases. The CDR3 coding sequence is TGTGCCATCCGGAGGACTAGCGGGAGCAAAGAGACCCAGTACTTC. It yields the protein CAIRRTSGSKETQYF.

The rearrangement joins TRBV11-2 to TRBJ2-2; 7 nucleotides align to TRBD1. The germline V gene encodes CDR1 SGHAT and CDR2 FQNNGV. The V gene end was trimmed by 1 base and the J gene end by 4 bases; junction bases not matched to a gene: 6. The CDR3 extends over 16 amino acids. Here the CDR3 DNA reads TGTGCCAGCAGCTTAGCCGACAGGGCGACCACCGGGGAGCTGTTTTTT. Translating it yields CASSLADRATTGELFF.

This chain connects TRBV6-6 to TRBJ2-7, with 10 positions matching TRBD1. CDR3 size: 13 residues. The V gene end was trimmed by 6 bases and the J gene end by 5 bases; junction bases not matched to a gene: 4. Per germline, CDR1 MNHNY and CDR2 SVGAGI (reference sequence). The CDR3 here is CASRDRGSNEQYF. In nucleotides, the CDR3 is TGTGCCAGCAGGGACAGGGGGTCCAACGAGCAGTACTTC.

This chain links TRBV5-1 with TRBJ2-1; 7 bases line up with TRBD1. From germline, CDR1 is SGHRS and CDR2 YFSETQ. This CDR3 comprises 15 residues. Unmatched junction bases numbered 12, after V lost 6 bases and J lost 6 bases. In DNA form, the CDR3 reads TGCGCCAGCATGACCGAGGGGGCTATCGTCAATGAGCAGTTCTTC. Translation gives CASMTEGAIVNEQFF.

About this clone itself: Other DNA sequences in this specimen translate into the identical CDR3. This chain links TRBV2 with TRBJ2-2; TRBD1 agrees at 8 bases. The length of the CDR3 is 14 residues. Germline values: CDR1 SNHLY, CDR2 FYNNEI. J lost 5 bases, V lost 4 bases, and 3 bases had no gene match. In DNA, the CDR3 is TGTGCCAGCAGTGGACAGGGGAGAACCGGGGAGCTGTTTTTT. Amino acids: CASSGQGRTGELFF.

This chain joins TRBV11-2 and TRBJ2-6; 9 bases align to TRBD2. The CDR3 totals 17 residues. Germline V lookup: CDR1 SGHAT, CDR2 FQNNGV. The junction had 9 bases not matched to a gene; V was cut back by 6 bases and J by 3 bases. The DNA for the CDR3 is TGTGCCAGCAGGGCAGGACTAGCGTTGGGTGGGGCCAACGTCCTGACTTTC. Its protein product is CASRAGLALGGANVLTF.

The chain recombines TRBV7-2 with TRBJ2-3, with D perhaps matching TRBD2 (5 bases). Trimming removed 1 base at V and 7 bases at J, with 6 bases between. Germline CDR1 SGHTA, CDR2 FQGNSA. The CDR3 is 12 residues long. In DNA form, the CDR3 reads TGTGCCAGCAGCTTAGGAGGGTATACGCAGTATTTT. It encodes CASSLGGYTQYF.

CDR3 coding DNA: TGTGCCAGTAGCGAACAGGGGGCTAACTATGGCTACACCTTC. Translating gives CASSEQGANYGYTF. The rearrangement uses TRBV19 and TRBJ1-2, with TRBD1 matching over 8 bases. Germline V gene lookup returns CDR1 LNHDA and CDR2 SQIVND (reference sequence). The junction had 3 bases not matched to a gene; V was cut back by 6 bases and J by 0 bases. The CDR3 loop spans 14 amino acids.

This clone was counted between two and nine times. CDR3 nucleotides: TGTGCCAGCAGCCTACAGGGAGGGGGGAACACTGAAGCTTTCTTT. Its translation: CASSLQGGGNTEAFF. The chain carries TRBV7-3 and TRBJ1-1, with a possible D match to TRBD1 (6 bases). Germline V lookup: CDR1 SGHTA, CDR2 FQGTGA. The CDR3 totals 15 residues. V lost 5 bases and J lost 1, with 14 bases in between.

This chain connects TRBV2 to TRBJ1-5; D possibly corresponds to TRBD1 (6 bases). The CDR3 covers 13 residues. The germline V and J ends were trimmed by 11 bases and 9 bases, with 20 bases remaining between them. Germline assignment: CDR1 SNHLY and CDR2 FYNNEI. DNA for the CDR3: TGTGCCGGTTCAACAGGGCCACTGGGGCCCCAGCATTTT. It translates to CAGSTGPLGPQHF.

This clone has just a few counts. The chain recombines TRBV7-2 with TRBJ2-7; D call uncertain. Deletions cut 3 bases from V and 4 bases from J, with 19 bases between. Germline V gives CDR1 SGHTA, CDR2 FQGNSA. This CDR3 is 16 amino acids long. In DNA form, the CDR3 reads TGTGCCAGCAGCTTTGTAATCATCACCTCCGGGTACGAGCAGTACTTC. As protein: CASSFVIITSGYEQYF. The variable domain in full, completed from reference TRBV7-2 and TRBJ2-7, reads GAGVSQSPSNKVTEKGKDVELRCDPISGHTALYWYRQSLGQGLEFLIYFQGNSAPDKSGLPSDRFSAERTGGSVSTLTIQRTQQEDSAVYLCASSFVIITSGYEQYFGPGTRLTVT.

The chain combines TRBV19 with TRBJ2-2; no definite D call. From germline, CDR1 is LNHDA and CDR2 SQIVND (reference sequence). Trimming pared 5 bases from V and 3 bases from J, leaving 7 bases between. The CDR3 has 13 amino acids. CDR3 loop: CASSPSYTGELFF. CDR3 coding DNA: TGTGCCAGTAGTCCGTCTTACACCGGGGAGCTGTTTTTT.

CDR3 coding DNA: TGTGCTAGTGGTTTAGGTTACAGGACAGGGGAGGGTGAAGCTTTCTTT. This codes for CASGLGYRTGEGEAFF. This chain uses TRBV12-5 with TRBJ1-1; 9 nucleotides align to TRBD1. CDR3 length: 16 residues. Germline CDR1 and CDR2: LGHNT and FRNRAP. Germline trimming cut 3 bases from V and 7 bases from J; bases unmatched to any gene: 12. Looking up the rest from reference TRBV12-5 and TRBJ1-1 gives the full variable domain: DARVTQTPRHKVTEMGQEVTMRCQPILGHNTVFWYRQTMMQGLELLAYFRNRAPLDDSGMPKDRFSAEMPDATLATLKIQPSEPRDSAVYFCASGLGYRTGEGEAFFGQGTRLTVV.

This clone was observed once. V and J are TRBV19 and TRBJ1-2; D gene unclear. Trimming stripped 6 bases from V and 1 base from J, with 15 bases between. CDR1 is LNHDA and CDR2 is SQIVND in the germline V gene (reference sequence). The length of the CDR3 is 15 residues. Written as DNA, the CDR3 is TGTGCCAGTAGGGACTCCCGGAGGGATAACTATGGCTACACCTTC. Translating it yields CASRDSRRDNYGYTF.

This clone has a handful of counts. The chain has TRBV28 and TRBJ2-7; TRBD2 agrees at 11 bases. Trimming removed 2 bases from V and 4 bases from J; junction bases left unmatched: 4. Looked up from germline, CDR1 is MDHEN and CDR2 is SYDVKM. The CDR3 covers 15 residues. CDR3 nucleotide sequence: TGTGCCAGCAGTTTAGAAACTAGCGGGAGTTACGAGCAGTACTTC. Translated: CASSLETSGSYEQYF.

The sample holds a few counts of this clone. Here the CDR3 reads CASNSGEYQETQYF. The CDR3 DNA follows: TGCGCCAGCAACTCAGGGGAGTACCAAGAGACCCAGTACTTC. The genes are TRBV5-1 and TRBJ2-5; the D gene is possibly TRBD1 (6 bases). Trimming shortened V by 6 bases and J by 0 bases, and 12 bases separated the two germline ends. The CDR3 spans 14 residues. The V gene's germline CDR1 is SGHRS and CDR2 YFSETQ.

The chain recombines TRBV4-1 with TRBJ2-3; 7 bases are shared with TRBD2. V was pared by 4 bases and J by 3 bases, with 13 bases of the junction left unmatched. The V gene's germline CDR1 is MGHRA and CDR2 YSYEKL. The CDR3 runs to 17 residues. The CDR3, as DNA: TGCGCCAGCAGCCGCGAAAGGACTAGAACCCTGACAGATACGCAGTATTTT. It translates to CASSRERTRTLTDTQYF.

Here the CDR3 DNA reads TGTGCCAGTAATATACAGGGGTCGGACGGCTACACCTTC. Protein product: CASNIQGSDGYTF. The chain combines TRBV2 with TRBJ1-2; 7 bases line up with TRBD1. Trimming removed 9 bases from V and 8 bases from J; junction bases left unmatched: 12. The germline V gene has CDR1 SNHLY and CDR2 FYNNEI. There are 13 residues in the CDR3.

This chain connects TRBV11-2 to TRBJ1-5; D call uncertain. CDR1 is SGHAT and CDR2 is FQNNGV in the germline V gene. This CDR3 has 13 amino acids. Trimming cost V 0 bases and J 10 bases, with 10 bases left between them. As DNA, the CDR3 is TGTGCCAGCAGCTTAGATCAAGCGGGACCCCAGCATTTT. Amino acids: CASSLDQAGPQHF.

This clone was observed a few times. The chain links TRBV29-1 to TRBJ1-1; D is uncertain. CDR1 and CDR2 from the germline V gene are SQVTM and ANQGSEA. V was trimmed by 6 bases and J by 4 bases, leaving 15 bases between them. This CDR3 region has 13 residues. The CDR3 loop reads CSVGSHGGTEAFF. In nucleotides, the CDR3 is TGCAGCGTCGGCAGTCACGGCGGCACTGAAGCTTTCTTT.

The chain joins TRBV5-1 to TRBJ2-3; 8 bases match TRBD2. Germline lookup yields CDR1 SGHRS and CDR2 YFSETQ. The CDR3 contains 13 residues. After removal of 5 bases from V and 5 bases from J, the junction contained 4 bases not matched to a gene. The CDR3 here is CASSRLAGDTQYF. The CDR3 coding sequence is TGCGCCAGCAGTAGGCTAGCGGGAGATACGCAGTATTTT. Looking up the rest from reference TRBV5-1 and TRBJ2-3 gives the full variable domain: KAGVTQTPRYLIKTRGQQVTLSCSPISGHRSVSWYQQTPGQGLQFLFEYFSETQRNKGNFPGRFSGRQFSNSRSEMNVSTLELGDSALYLCASSRLAGDTQYFGPGTRLTVL.

This clone has just a few counts. This chain uses TRBV7-2 with TRBJ1-1, with a tentative D call TRBD1 (5 bases). The CDR3 covers 16 residues. The V gene's germline CDR1 is SGHTA and CDR2 FQGNSA. Trimming removed 6 bases at V and 1 base at J, with 18 bases between. The CDR3 loop reads CASRSGGGRQNTEAFF. CDR3 nucleotides: TGTGCCAGCAGATCAGGCGGGGGACGGCAGAACACTGAAGCTTTCTTT.